This T cell receptor beta chain was sequenced during a study of CD8+ T cells in alopecia areata. Overall study context: A regimen of oral tofacitinib, 5 to 10 mg twice daily, was given to treated patients. After 6 to 18 months of tofacitinib, follow-up continued 6 months off drug. Findings and caveats of the study: Higher clonality was seen in lesional scalp than in normal scalp, especially in alopecia totalis/universalis. Scalp samples also contribute reads from the resident alphabeta T cells found in normal skin.

The J segment lost 0 bases and the V segment lost 5 bases, leaving 10 bases of the junction unmatched. This CDR3 is built from 16 residues. Germline V gene sequence: CDR1 GTSNPN, CDR2 SVGIG (reference sequence). In the case of this clone: Its antigen remains unidentified.

In each case, RNA was isolated and then reverse transcribed into cDNA as the sequencing template. Using immunoSEQ multiplex PCR, the repertoire was profiled, and TCRdb retains in-frame clones only, with some absent. The table lists about 180,000 clones, 50% to 60% of them singletons. The specimen was CD4+ T cells sorted from blood, collected at week 0. The chain carries TRBV30 and TRBJ1-5, with TRBD1 matching 7 bases. This sequence was found in a human donor with alopecia areata. This chain's CDR3 is CAWGHWTGDSNQPQHF. CDR3 coding DNA: TGTGCCTGGGGTCATTGGACAGGAGATAGCAATCAGCCCCAGCATTTT.